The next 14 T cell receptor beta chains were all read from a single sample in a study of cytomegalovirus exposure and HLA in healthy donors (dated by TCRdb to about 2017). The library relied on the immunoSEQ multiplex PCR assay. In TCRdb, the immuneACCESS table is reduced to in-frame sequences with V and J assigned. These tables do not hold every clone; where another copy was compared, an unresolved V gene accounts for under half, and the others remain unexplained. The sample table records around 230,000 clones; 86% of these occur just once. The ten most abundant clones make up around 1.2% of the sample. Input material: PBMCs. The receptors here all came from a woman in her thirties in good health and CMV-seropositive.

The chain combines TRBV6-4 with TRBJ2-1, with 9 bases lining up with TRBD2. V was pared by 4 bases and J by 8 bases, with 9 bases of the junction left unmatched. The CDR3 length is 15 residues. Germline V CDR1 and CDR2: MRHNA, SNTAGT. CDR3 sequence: CASSVSSGSNHEQFF. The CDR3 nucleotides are TGTGCCAGCAGTGTTAGTAGCGGGAGTAACCATGAGCAGTTCTTC.

CDR3 coding DNA: TGCGCCAGCAGGCCGCGTGTGGGGGCACCGACCGGGGAGCTGTTTTTT. Its translation: CASRPRVGAPTGELFF. J is TRBJ2-2 and V is TRBV4-1; maybe TRBD1 (6 bases). CDR1 is MGHRA, CDR2 YSYEKL, per germline. Trimming stripped 6 bases from V and 5 bases from J, with 19 bases between. The CDR3 covers 16 residues.

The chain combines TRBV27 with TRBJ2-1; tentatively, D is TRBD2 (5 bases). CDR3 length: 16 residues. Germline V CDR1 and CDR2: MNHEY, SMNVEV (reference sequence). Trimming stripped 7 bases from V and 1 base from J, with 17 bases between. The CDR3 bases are TGTGCCAGCACCGAGCAAGCGGTACATTCCTACAATGAGCAGTTCTTC. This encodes CASTEQAVHSYNEQFF.

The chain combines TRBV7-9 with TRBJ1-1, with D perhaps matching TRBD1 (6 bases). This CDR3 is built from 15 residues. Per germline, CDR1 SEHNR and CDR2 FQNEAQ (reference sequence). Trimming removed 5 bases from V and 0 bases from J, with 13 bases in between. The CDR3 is CASSPSGQLNTEAFF. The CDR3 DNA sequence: TGTGCCAGCAGCCCAAGCGGACAGCTGAACACTGAAGCTTTCTTT.

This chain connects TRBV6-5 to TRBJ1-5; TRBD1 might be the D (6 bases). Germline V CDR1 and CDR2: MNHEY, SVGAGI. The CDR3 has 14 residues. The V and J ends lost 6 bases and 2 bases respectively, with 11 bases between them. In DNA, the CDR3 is TGTGCCAGCAGCGAACGGACAGGCAATCAGCCCCAGCATTTT. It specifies CASSERTGNQPQHF.

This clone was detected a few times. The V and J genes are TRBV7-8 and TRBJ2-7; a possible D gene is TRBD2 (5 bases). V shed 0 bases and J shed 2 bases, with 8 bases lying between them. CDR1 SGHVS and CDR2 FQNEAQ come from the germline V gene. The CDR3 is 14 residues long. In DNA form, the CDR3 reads TGTGCCAGCAGCTTAGCGGGAGAAACCTACGAGCAGTACTTC. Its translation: CASSLAGETYEQYF.

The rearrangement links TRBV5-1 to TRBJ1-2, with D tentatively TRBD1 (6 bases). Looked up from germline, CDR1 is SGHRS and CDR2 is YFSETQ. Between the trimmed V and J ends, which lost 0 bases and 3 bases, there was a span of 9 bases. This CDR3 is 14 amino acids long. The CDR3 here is CASSLDYRDYGYTF. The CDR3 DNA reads TGCGCCAGCAGCTTGGATTACAGGGACTATGGCTACACCTTC.

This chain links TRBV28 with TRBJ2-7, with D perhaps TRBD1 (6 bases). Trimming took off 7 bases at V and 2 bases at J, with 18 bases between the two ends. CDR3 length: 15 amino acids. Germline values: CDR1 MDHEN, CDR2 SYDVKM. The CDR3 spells CASTDSQPPAYEQYF. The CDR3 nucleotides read TGTGCCAGCACGGACAGCCAGCCACCCGCCTACGAGCAGTACTTC.

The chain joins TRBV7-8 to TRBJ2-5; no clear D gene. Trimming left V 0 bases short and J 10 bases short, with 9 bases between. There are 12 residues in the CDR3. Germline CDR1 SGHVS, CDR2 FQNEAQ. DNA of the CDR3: TGTGCCAGCAGCTTAGCGACGGCGGTCCAGTACTTC. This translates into CASSLATAVQYF. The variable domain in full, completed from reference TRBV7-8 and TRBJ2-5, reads GAGVSQSPRYKVAKRGQDVALRCDPISGHVSLFWYQQALGQGPEFLTYFQNEAQLDKSGLPSDRFFAERPEGSVSTLKIQRTQQEDSAVYLCASSLATAVQYFGPGTRLLVL.

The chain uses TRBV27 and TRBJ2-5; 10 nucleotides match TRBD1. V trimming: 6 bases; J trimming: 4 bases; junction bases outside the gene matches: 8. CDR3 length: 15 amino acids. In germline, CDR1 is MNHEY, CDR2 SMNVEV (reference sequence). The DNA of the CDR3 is TGTGCCAGCAGCCATGTACGGGACAGGGGAGAGACCCAGTACTTC. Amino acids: CASSHVRDRGETQYF.

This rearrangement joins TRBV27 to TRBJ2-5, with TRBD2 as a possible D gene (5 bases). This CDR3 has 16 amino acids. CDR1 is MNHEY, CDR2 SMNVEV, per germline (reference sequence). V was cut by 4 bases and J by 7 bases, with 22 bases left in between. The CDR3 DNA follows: TGTGCCAGCAGTTCCCCCCCCGGCGGCGGGCGTGGGACCCAGTACTTC. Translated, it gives CASSSPPGGGRGTQYF.

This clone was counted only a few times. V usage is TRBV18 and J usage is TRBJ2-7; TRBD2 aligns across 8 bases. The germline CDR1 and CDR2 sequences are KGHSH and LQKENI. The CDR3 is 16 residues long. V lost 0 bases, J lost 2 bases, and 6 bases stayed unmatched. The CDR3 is CASSPPNAGGPYEQYF. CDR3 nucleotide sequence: TGTGCCAGCTCACCACCAAATGCGGGAGGCCCCTACGAGCAGTACTTC.

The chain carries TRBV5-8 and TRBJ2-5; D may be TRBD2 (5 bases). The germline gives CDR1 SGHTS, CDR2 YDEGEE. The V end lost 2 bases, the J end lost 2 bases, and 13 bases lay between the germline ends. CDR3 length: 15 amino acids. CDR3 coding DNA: TGTGCCAGCAGCTTTACCGGGGAAAGACAAGAGACCCAGTACTTC. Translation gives CASSFTGERQETQYF.

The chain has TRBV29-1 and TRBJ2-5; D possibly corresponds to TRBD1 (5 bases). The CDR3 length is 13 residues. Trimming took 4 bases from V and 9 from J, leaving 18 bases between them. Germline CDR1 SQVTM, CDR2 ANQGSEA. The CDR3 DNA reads TGCAGCGTTGTACAGGATTTGGATACGGCCCAGTACTTC. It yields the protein CSVVQDLDTAQYF.